The T cell receptor beta chain described here comes from a study of T cell repertoires in cytomegalovirus infection. Turning to the study itself: Indications came from public TCR beta signatures; they pointed to CMV infection and to a matching HLA type. Study outcomes and limitations: The ex vivo response was dominated by HLA-C-restricted CMV-specific TCR beta clonotypes. Summed frequency of public TCR beta families distinguished CMV carriers with the relevant HLA.

TCRdb re-called the reads with MiXCR, one entry per CDR3 protein. The sample lists roughly 730,000 distinct CDR3 sequences, around a third occurring once. This clonotype was observed at least ten times. Its cognate antigen is unknown. Per germline, CDR1 SEHNR and CDR2 FQNEAQ (reference sequence). The CDR3 sequence is 14 residues long. Losses at the gene ends were 7 bases for V and 1 base for J; bases not matched to a gene: 4. This chain joins TRBV7-9 and TRBJ1-1; 9 positions agree with TRBD1. The sequence came from a human donor in good health (CMV status not recorded). Some clones in this sample may be carry-over from other donors' samples. The sample was cultured PBMCs, taken from culture after CMV antigen stimulation. The CDR3 loop is CASTPGQGNTEAFF. In DNA, the CDR3 is TGTGCCAGCACCCCGGGACAGGGGAACACTGAAGCTTTCTTT.